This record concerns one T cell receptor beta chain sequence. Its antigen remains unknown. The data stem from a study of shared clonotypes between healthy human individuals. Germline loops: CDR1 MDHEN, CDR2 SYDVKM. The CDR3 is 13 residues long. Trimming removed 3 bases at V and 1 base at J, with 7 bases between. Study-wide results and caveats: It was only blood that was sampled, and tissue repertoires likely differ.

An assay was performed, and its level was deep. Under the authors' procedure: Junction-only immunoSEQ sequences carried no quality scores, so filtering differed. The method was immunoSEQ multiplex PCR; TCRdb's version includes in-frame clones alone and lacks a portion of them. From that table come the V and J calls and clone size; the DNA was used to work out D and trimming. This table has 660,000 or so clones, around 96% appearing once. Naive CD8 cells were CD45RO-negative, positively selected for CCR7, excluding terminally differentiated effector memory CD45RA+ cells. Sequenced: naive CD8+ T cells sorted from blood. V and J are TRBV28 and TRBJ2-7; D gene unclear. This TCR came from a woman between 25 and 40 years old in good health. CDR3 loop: CASSFSRSYEQYF. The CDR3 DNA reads TGTGCCAGCAGTTTTAGCAGATCCTACGAGCAGTACTTC.